One and the same sample provided the 23 T cell receptor beta chains below, sequenced in a study of early T cells in non-severe SARS-CoV-2 infection. TCRdb fed the 5' RACE reads into MiXCR, producing one record per CDR3 protein. The table has 35,000 to 50,000 distinct CDR3 sequences, about 6% seen once; the top ten hold about 8.3%. Sequencing used whole blood, obtained at baseline. The receptor set was obtained from an adult who was a healthcare worker with PCR-confirmed SARS-CoV-2 infection or an uninfected control (not recorded which).

Points on this clonotype: This clone may be a read error of a much larger clone one base away. The chain uses TRBV29-1 and TRBJ2-7; 9 bases align to TRBD1. Per the germline V gene, CDR1 is SQVTM and CDR2 is ANQGSEA. The ends lost 1 base at V and 4 bases at J; junction bases unmatched: 8. There are 15 residues in the CDR3. The CDR3 sequence: CSVEGRQGELYEQYF. As DNA, the CDR3 is TGCAGCGTTGAAGGACGACAGGGGGAATTATACGAGCAGTACTTC.

The sample holds many counts of this clonotype. The chain is built from TRBV3-1 and TRBJ1-1; D remains ambiguous. CDR3 length equals 15 residues. Germline CDR1 and CDR2: LGHDT and YNNKEL (reference sequence). V was clipped by 0 bases and J by 5 bases, with 13 bases between them. In DNA, the CDR3 is TGTGCCAGCAGCCAAGACCGGGTCGGGAGGACTGAAGCTTTCTTT. It encodes CASSQDRVGRTEAFF.

This clonotype was seen a handful of times. The genes are TRBV18 and TRBJ2-3; D is undetermined. The germline CDR1 and CDR2 sequences are KGHSH and LQKENI. Trimming pared 0 bases from V and 3 bases from J, leaving 1 base between. The CDR3 extends over 12 amino acids. CDR3 loop: CASSPPTDTQYF. The CDR3 DNA reads as TGTGCCAGCTCACCACCGACAGATACGCAGTATTTT.

The chain has TRBV28 and TRBJ2-1, with D unclear. Germline-derived CDR1 and CDR2 are MDHEN and SYDVKM. Between the trimmed V and J ends, which lost 3 bases and 7 bases, there was a span of 16 bases. The CDR3 loop spans 15 amino acids. CDR3 sequence (DNA): TGTGCCAGCAGTTTCCCCGGCTCGGTTTCGAATGAGCAGTTCTTC. Encoded protein: CASSFPGSVSNEQFF.

This clonotype was seen a few times. The chain couples TRBV7-8 to TRBJ2-5; possibly TRBD1 for D (6 bases). This CDR3 comprises 14 residues. V was clipped by 5 bases and J by 1 base, with 11 bases between them. Germline lookup yields CDR1 SGHVS and CDR2 FQNEAQ. CDR3 in amino acids: CASSLGRGQETQYF. The CDR3 DNA reads as TGTGCCAGCAGCCTCGGCAGGGGCCAAGAGACCCAGTACTTC.

The rearrangement uses TRBV11-2 and TRBJ2-1; 9 nucleotides line up with TRBD1. The junction had 12 bases not matched to a gene; V was cut back by 5 bases and J by 10 bases. Germline CDR1 reads SGHAT; CDR2 reads FQNNGV. This CDR3 has 15 residues. The CDR3 DNA is TGTGCCAGCAGCCTTAACCCGGACAGGGGTAGGGAGCAGTTCTTC. It codes for CASSLNPDRGREQFF.

This clonotype was found a few times. The CDR3 here is CASSQERASNTEAFF. The CDR3 nucleotides read TGCGCCAGCAGCCAAGAAAGAGCTTCGAACACTGAAGCTTTCTTT. The chain is built from TRBV4-1 and TRBJ1-1; D is ambiguous. Germline CDR1 is MGHRA and CDR2 is YSYEKL. The CDR3 covers 15 residues. Between the trimmed V and J ends, which lost 0 bases and 1 base, there was a span of 9 bases.

This clonotype was seen only a few times. The chain combines TRBV2 with TRBJ1-4; D gene unclear. The germline V gene has CDR1 SNHLY and CDR2 FYNNEI. V was shortened by 7 bases and J by 8 bases, with 17 bases between the two germline ends. There are 14 residues in the CDR3. In DNA, the CDR3 is TGTGCCAGCAAGACTCCGGGCCTCAGAGAAAAACTGTTTTTT. It codes for CASKTPGLREKLFF.

The J gene is TRBJ1-3, the V gene TRBV7-3; a possible D gene is TRBD1 (5 bases). The CDR3 has 15 residues. Germline V gene data show CDR1 as SGHTA and CDR2 as FQGTGA. The V end was cut by 2 bases, the J end by 3 bases, with 11 bases between. The DNA of the CDR3 is TGTGCCAGCAGCTTATATGGGGGTAATGGAAACACCATATATTTT. Translating it yields CASSLYGGNGNTIYF.

The chain employs TRBV3-1 and TRBJ2-7; no definite D call. Germline CDR1 reads LGHDT; CDR2 reads YNNKEL (reference sequence). The V gene lost 1 base and the J gene lost 4 bases, with 8 bases spanning the gap. The CDR3 has 13 residues. The CDR3 loop is CASSQAGPYEQYF. CDR3 DNA: TGTGCCAGCAGCCAAGCAGGCCCTTACGAGCAGTACTTC.

This clonotype was counted ten times or more. The chain carries TRBV10-1 and TRBJ2-7; D possibly corresponds to TRBD2 (5 bases). From germline, CDR1 is WNHNN and CDR2 SYGVQD (reference sequence). CDR3 length equals 16 residues. V was cut by 2 bases and J by 4 bases, with 18 bases left in between. This CDR3 reads CASSENWRTSVYEQYF. The CDR3 region has the DNA TGCGCCAGCAGTGAGAATTGGAGGACCTCGGTATACGAGCAGTACTTC.

This clonotype occurred a few times. The chain links TRBV12-3 or TRBV12-4 to TRBJ1-5, with D possibly matching TRBD1 (6 bases). V lost 4 bases and J 0 bases, leaving 16 bases between the germline ends. The CDR3 has 17 amino acids. CDR3 coding DNA: TGTGCCAGCAGTTCCGACGGGACACCTTATAGCAATCAGCCCCAGCATTTT. Translating it yields CASSSDGTPYSNQPQHF.

This clonotype showed up many times. The chain has TRBV2 and TRBJ1-1; no definite D call. The CDR3 loop spans 14 amino acids. Germline V gene lookup returns CDR1 SNHLY and CDR2 FYNNEI. Trimming cost V 10 bases and J 2 bases, with 17 bases left between them. This CDR3 is CATTSRSFNTEAFF. The CDR3 DNA reads TGTGCCACCACCTCCCGGTCCTTTAACACTGAAGCTTTCTTT.

A word on this clonotype: A much larger clonotype is one base distant, so this may be a read error. CDR3 DNA sequence: TGTGCCAGCAGTTACTCCGGGACAGGGGGCTACGAGCAGTACTTC. This codes for CASSYSGTGGYEQYF. J is TRBJ2-7 and V is TRBV6-2 or TRBV6-3; 11 nucleotides match TRBD1. CDR1 is MNHEY, CDR2 SVGEGT, per germline. Germline trimming cut 0 bases from V and 3 bases from J; bases unmatched to any gene: 1. The CDR3 is 15 amino acids.

A few counts support this clonotype. The chain couples TRBV7-6 to TRBJ2-3; D not resolved. The CDR3 consists of 13 residues. Germline assignment: CDR1 SGHVS and CDR2 FNYEAQ. V was shortened by 6 bases and J by 4 bases, with 11 bases between the two germline ends. CDR3 protein: CASSPSPSDTQYF. For the CDR3, the DNA is TGTGCCAGCAGTCCTTCCCCATCAGATACGCAGTATTTT.

The genes are TRBV7-9 and TRBJ1-1; D unclear. Trimming stripped 5 bases from V and 4 bases from J, with 11 bases between. The germline V gene has CDR1 SEHNR and CDR2 FQNEAQ (reference sequence). The CDR3 extends over 13 amino acids. Here the CDR3 DNA reads TGTGCCAGCAGCCCAGTGGCAGGCACTGAAGCTTTCTTT. Protein sequence: CASSPVAGTEAFF.

V is TRBV6-5 and J is TRBJ2-2; 7 bases line up with TRBD1. V was clipped by 6 bases and J by 1 base; unmatched bases: 5. The V gene's germline CDR1 is MNHEY and CDR2 SVGAGI. The CDR3 totals 15 residues. The CDR3: CASRKGTENTGELFF. Written as DNA, the CDR3 is TGTGCCAGCAGAAAGGGGACAGAGAACACCGGGGAGCTGTTTTTT.

This clonotype was seen many times. This chain links TRBV6-2 or TRBV6-3 with TRBJ2-1; TRBD1 might be the D (6 bases). Germline lookup yields CDR1 MNHEY and CDR2 SVGEGT. V was cut by 2 bases and J by 6 bases, with 17 bases left in between. The CDR3 length is 16 residues. CDR3 protein: CASSYRWGQASNEQFF. CDR3 DNA: TGTGCCAGCAGTTACAGGTGGGGACAAGCCTCCAATGAGCAGTTCTTC.

The chain uses TRBV5-5 and TRBJ2-1, with 8 bases fitting TRBD1. V lost 4 bases, J lost 5 bases, and 5 bases stayed unmatched. Germline CDR1 reads SGHKS; CDR2 reads YYEKEE (reference sequence). The CDR3 runs 14 residues. CDR3 in amino acids: CASSPRTGNNEQFF. CDR3 coding DNA: TGTGCCAGCAGCCCACGGACAGGGAACAATGAGCAGTTCTTC.

This clonotype was found many times. The chain carries TRBV29-1 and TRBJ2-3; 9 bases line up with TRBD1. Germline CDR1 SQVTM, CDR2 ANQGSEA. With V trimmed by 8 bases and J by 4 bases, 7 bases remained unmatched. This CDR3 is built from 13 residues. CDR3 in amino acids: CSSGTGWADTQYF. The DNA for the CDR3 is TGCAGCTCCGGGACAGGGTGGGCAGATACGCAGTATTTT.

This clonotype has a count of ten or more. The V call is TRBV27, the J call TRBJ2-5; D may be TRBD2 (6 bases). Germline V CDR1 and CDR2: MNHEY, SMNVEV (reference sequence). This CDR3 has 15 amino acids. V lost 7 bases, J lost 3 bases, and 18 bases lay in between. Here the CDR3 DNA reads TGTGCCAGCAAGAAGGGCGGGGCATTCAAAGAGACCCAGTACTTC. This translates into CASKKGGAFKETQYF.

V and J are TRBV11-2 and TRBJ2-5; D is perhaps TRBD1 or TRBD2 (5 bases each). The CDR3 is made up of 13 amino acids. Between the trimmed V and J ends, which lost 4 bases and 5 bases, there was a span of 11 bases. Per germline, CDR1 SGHAT and CDR2 FQNNGV. The CDR3 sequence is CASSSLGDETQYF. DNA for the CDR3: TGTGCCAGCAGCTCCTTAGGGGACGAGACCCAGTACTTC.

The chain employs TRBV21-1 and TRBJ2-7; the table calls TRBD1, which could not be checked here. TRBV21-1 is a pseudogene locus. CDR3 length: 15 amino acids. The CDR3 sequence is CASSKSGHTSYEQYF. DNA of the CDR3: TGTGCCAGCAGCAAGTCAGGGCACACTTCCTACGAGCAGTACTTC.